This T cell receptor (beta chain) was recovered during a study of identical twins. Carrying unique molecular identifiers, the cDNA also gained a universal primer site through template switching. TCRdb ran MiXCR on the 5' RACE reads and lists one entry per CDR3 protein. The sample holds 500,000 to 650,000 distinct CDR3 sequences, around 24% seen once. Points from the study as a whole: Weaker excess sharing between twins was seen in beta out-of-frame sequences. Cross-sectional statistics underpinned the conclusions; the same donors were not followed.

V dropped 1 base and J dropped 3 bases, with 8 bases sitting between them. The CDR3 runs 14 residues. Per germline, CDR1 MGHDK and CDR2 SYGVNS. Concerning this clonotype itself: Antigen: not known.

The sample was also linked to a second study, of yellow fever vaccine responses in identical twins.

This chain connects TRBV25-1 to TRBJ2-3; D is ambiguous. The sequence came from a woman between 18 and 29 years old in good health. Sequencing was carried out using CD4+ T cells sorted from blood. The CDR3 nucleotides are TGTGCCAGCAGTGAATTGGTGCAGACAGATACGCAGTATTTT. Translating gives CASSELVQTDTQYF.